This T cell receptor (beta chain) is from a study of cytomegalovirus exposure and HLA in healthy donors. With respect to this clone: Its target is not known.

This PCR relied on a set of 60 Vbeta primers and 13 Jbeta primers. Sequenced by immunoSEQ multiplex PCR; TCRdb stores in-frame clones only, minus some. This listing includes approximately 120,000 clones. Findings and caveats of the study: An analysis done earlier found most TCR beta V segments productive about 90% or about 30% of the time. The investigators catalogued about 170 TCR beta chains as cytomegalovirus-associated.

Germline CDR1 SNHLY, CDR2 FYNNEI. Germline trimming cut 7 bases from V and 2 bases from J; bases unmatched to any gene: 10. The CDR3 runs 16 residues. The TCR sequence derives from a man aged 30-40 years in good health and CMV-seronegative. The sequencing sample was made of PBMCs. The chain carries TRBV2 and TRBJ1-3; TRBD1 aligns across 8 bases. CDR3 residues: CASIRGTGVPGNTIYF. DNA for the CDR3: TGTGCCAGCATTAGAGGGACAGGAGTACCTGGAAACACCATATATTTT.